This entry features one T cell receptor (beta chain) sequence. These data come from a study of blood T cells in healthy people across ages. The draw of peripheral blood yielded about 9.4 milliliters from each donor. Samples each yielded at least 6 micrograms of total RNA. The authors ran a second PCR of about 7 to 11 cycles using a sample-barcoded 5' primer and a J-beta primer mix. The authors tagged each cDNA molecule using a template-switch adaptor with 12 random nucleotides. Sequencing yielded, for each sample, at least 2.5 million paired-end reads carrying CDR3. TCRdb re-called the 5' RACE reads with MiXCR, one entry per CDR3 protein. Of approximately 800,000 distinct CDR3 sequences in the sample, roughly 46% are singletons; the top ten hold approximately 18%. Per the germline V gene, CDR1 is LGHNA and CDR2 is YSLEER. This CDR3 contains 20 residues. Unmatched junction bases numbered 11, after V lost 0 bases and J lost 0 bases.

The chain uses TRBV4-3 and TRBJ2-3; 11 nucleotides agree with TRBD2. The sequencing input was blood. The TCR originated in a man older than 75 in good health. Here the CDR3 reads CASSQDSLAGGWGSTDTQYF. Here the CDR3 DNA reads TGCGCCAGCAGCCAAGATTCCCTAGCGGGAGGATGGGGTAGCACAGATACGCAGTATTTT.